This T cell receptor (beta chain) was recorded in a study of blood T cell repertoires in COVID-19. As processed by the authors: Estimated nucleated cell counts came from reference gene primer amplification. Clones were sequenced by immunoSEQ multiplex PCR, and TCRdb holds only the in-frame ones, with some missing. For V, J and clone size, that table is used; D and trimming come from the DNA. The profile shows over 200,000 clones, about 90% of them singletons. Germline-derived CDR1 and CDR2 are KGHSH and LQKENI. V was clipped by 6 bases and J by 2 bases; unmatched bases: 5. This CDR3 comprises 16 residues.

Specimen: peripheral blood. This TCR came from a woman aged 50 to 60 with acute or convalescent COVID-19. The gene calls are TRBV18 and TRBJ2-3; 13 bases line up with TRBD2. For the CDR3, the DNA is TGTGCCAGCTCGGGACTAGCGGGGAGGAACACAGATACGCAGTATTTT. Translation gives CASSGLAGRNTDTQYF.